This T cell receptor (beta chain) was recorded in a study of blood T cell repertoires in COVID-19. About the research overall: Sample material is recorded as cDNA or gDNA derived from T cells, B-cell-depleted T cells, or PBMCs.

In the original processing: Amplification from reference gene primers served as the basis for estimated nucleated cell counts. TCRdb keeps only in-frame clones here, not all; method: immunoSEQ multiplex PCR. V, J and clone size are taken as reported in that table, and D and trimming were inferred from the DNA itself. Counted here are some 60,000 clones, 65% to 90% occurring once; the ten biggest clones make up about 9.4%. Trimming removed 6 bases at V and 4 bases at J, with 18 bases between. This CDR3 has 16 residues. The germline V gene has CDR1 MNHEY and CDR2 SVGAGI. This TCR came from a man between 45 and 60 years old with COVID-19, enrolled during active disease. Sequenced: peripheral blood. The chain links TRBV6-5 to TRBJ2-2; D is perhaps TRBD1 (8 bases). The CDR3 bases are TGTGCCAGCAGGTACCACGGGGGGACAGGCACCGGGGAGCTGTTTTTT. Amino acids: CASRYHGGTGTGELFF.